A single sample gave rise to the 23 T cell receptor beta chains below, sequenced in a study of shared clonotypes between healthy human individuals. This table comes from immunoSEQ multiplex PCR, and its TCRdb copy is limited to in-frame clones, with some not included. The top ten hold approximately 0.067% of the sample, which has some 500,000 clones, approximately 94% seen once. Sequenced sample: naive CD4+ T cells sorted from blood. Sample subset: CD45RA+ positively selected. The receptors were gathered from a woman between 25 and 40 years old in good health.

This chain connects TRBV30 to TRBJ1-2; D ambiguous. In germline, CDR1 is GTSNPN, CDR2 SVGIG (reference sequence). CDR3 length: 12 amino acids. With 4 bases removed from V and 6 bases from J, the gap between germline ends came to 12 bases. In DNA, the CDR3 is TGTGCCTGGACCATGGAGGGCCATGGCTACACCTTC. Translating it yields CAWTMEGHGYTF.

In its sample, this clone was seen once. The same CDR3 arises from other DNA sequences in this sample as well. V and J are TRBV18 and TRBJ1-1; D is ambiguous. CDR1 and CDR2 (germline): KGHSH, LQKENI. The CDR3 has 13 residues. Trimming stripped 3 bases from V and 1 base from J, with 6 bases between. The CDR3 DNA reads as TGTGCCAGCTCACCGGCCGAGAACACTGAAGCTTTCTTT. It is translated as CASSPAENTEAFF.

The chain is built from TRBV19 and TRBJ2-5; D unclear. CDR1 and CDR2 from the germline V gene are LNHDA and SQIVND (reference sequence). CDR3 size: 17 residues. Trimming shortened V by 5 bases and J by 5 bases, and 24 bases separated the two germline ends. Here the CDR3 DNA reads TGTGCCAGTAGTCCTCACTCTGACTGGGCTGAGTTGGAGACCCAGTACTTC. Its translation is CASSPHSDWAELETQYF.

V and J are TRBV5-6 and TRBJ1-4, with D perhaps matching TRBD1 (6 bases). Looked up from germline, CDR1 is SGHDT and CDR2 is YYEEEE. The CDR3 runs 15 residues. V was trimmed by 4 bases and J by 1 base, leaving 11 bases between them. The CDR3 DNA follows: TGTGCCAGCAGCGCCGTGGACAGAACTAATGAAAAACTGTTTTTT. This encodes CASSAVDRTNEKLFF.

The chain couples TRBV7-8 to TRBJ2-3, with a possible D match to TRBD2 (6 bases). The CDR3 extends over 13 amino acids. Germline CDR1 and CDR2: SGHVS and FQNEAQ. Trimming took off 4 bases at V and 7 bases at J, with 12 bases between the two ends. CDR3 DNA: TGTGCCAGCAGCTCGTTAGCGGCCCATACGCAGTATTTT. Translating gives CASSSLAAHTQYF.

The chain links TRBV9 to TRBJ2-3, with no clear D. V was trimmed by 2 bases and J by 0 bases, leaving 10 bases between them. The germline CDR1 and CDR2 sequences are SGDLS and YYNGEE. The CDR3 sequence is 15 residues long. The CDR3 coding sequence is TGTGCCAGCAGCGTTAGCTCCCCAAGCACAGATACGCAGTATTTT. It specifies CASSVSSPSTDTQYF.

The chain is built from TRBV19 and TRBJ1-5, with a tentative D call TRBD1 (6 bases). Trimming left V 3 bases short and J 5 bases short, with 8 bases between. This CDR3 contains 13 residues. CDR1 is LNHDA and CDR2 is SQIVND in the germline V gene (reference sequence). The CDR3 region is CASSIGGYQPQHF. The CDR3 DNA follows: TGTGCCAGTAGTATCGGGGGCTATCAGCCCCAGCATTTT.

The chain uses TRBV5-6 and TRBJ2-7, with D perhaps given as TRBD1 or TRBD2 (5 bases each). CDR3 length: 13 residues. Germline CDR1 SGHDT, CDR2 YYEEEE. V lost 4 bases and J 3 bases, leaving 11 bases between the germline ends. The CDR3 sequence is CASSKGRSYEQYF. DNA for the CDR3: TGTGCCAGCAGCAAGGGACGGAGCTACGAGCAGTACTTC.

V gene TRBV19 combines with J gene TRBJ2-3; TRBD2 matches at 8 bases. Germline assignment: CDR1 LNHDA and CDR2 SQIVND (reference sequence). The CDR3 contains 17 residues. V lost 3 bases, J lost 1 base, and 9 bases stayed unmatched. This CDR3 is CASSISSGRAGTDTQYF. As DNA, the CDR3 is TGTGCCAGTAGTATTTCGTCCGGGAGGGCCGGCACAGATACGCAGTATTTT. The full variable domain, in which reference TRBV19 and TRBJ2-3 provide the parts outside the CDR3, is DGGITQSPKYLFRKEGQNVTLSCEQNLNHDAMYWYRQDPGQGLRLIYYSQIVNDFQKGDIAEGYSVSREKKESFPLTVTSAQKNPTAFYLCASSISSGRAGTDTQYFGPGTRLTVL.

The chain links TRBV27 to TRBJ2-7, with 9 bases identical to TRBD1. The CDR3 consists of 17 residues. V shed 5 bases and J 3 bases; nucleotides not matched to a gene: 14. CDR1 and CDR2 (germline): MNHEY, SMNVEV (reference sequence). The CDR3 loop reads CASSPRTGVSRFYEQYF. The CDR3 region has the DNA TGTGCCAGCAGTCCGCGGACAGGGGTTTCCCGTTTCTACGAGCAGTACTTC.

This clone appeared once. The chain uses TRBV6-5 and TRBJ2-3; D is undetermined. From germline, CDR1 is MNHEY and CDR2 SVGAGI. Trimming took 6 bases from V and 1 from J, leaving 8 bases between them. The CDR3 covers 13 residues. DNA for the CDR3: TGTGCCAGCAGGAAAACAGGCACAGATACGCAGTATTTT. Its translation: CASRKTGTDTQYF.

This rearrangement joins TRBV27 to TRBJ2-5; D gene unclear. Trimming took off 2 bases at V and 1 base at J, with 11 bases between the two ends. The CDR3 is 15 residues long. The germline gives CDR1 MNHEY, CDR2 SMNVEV (reference sequence). The CDR3 coding sequence is TGTGCCAGCAGTTTAGTGTCGGCTGTCCAAGAGACCCAGTACTTC. This gives the protein CASSLVSAVQETQYF.

The chain joins TRBV28 to TRBJ2-7; 11 bases align to TRBD1. The CDR3 has 15 amino acids. V gave up 6 bases and J gave up 4 bases; unmatched junction bases: 8. Germline V gene lookup returns CDR1 MDHEN and CDR2 SYDVKM. The CDR3 DNA follows: TGTGCCAGCAGCATATACGGGACAGGGGGTTACGAGCAGTACTTC. It codes for CASSIYGTGGYEQYF.

The gene calls are TRBV5-1 and TRBJ2-2; 8 positions agree with TRBD2. This CDR3 has 14 amino acids. The V and J ends lost 3 bases and 7 bases, in that order; junction bases with no gene match: 5. Looked up from germline, CDR1 is SGHRS and CDR2 is YFSETQ. The CDR3 spells CASSSTAGVGELFF. The CDR3 DNA follows: TGCGCCAGCAGCTCCACAGCGGGAGTCGGGGAGCTGTTTTTT.

V and J are TRBV4-2 and TRBJ1-1, with D perhaps matching TRBD1 (5 bases). With 4 bases removed from V and 0 bases from J, the gap between germline ends came to 9 bases. Germline CDR1 and CDR2: LGHNA and YNFKEQ. This CDR3 spans 14 amino acids. CDR3 DNA: TGTGCCAGCAGCCCGGGACCGGTGAACACTGAAGCTTTCTTT. It codes for CASSPGPVNTEAFF.

This clone was recorded once. CDR3 nucleotide sequence: TGTGCCAGCAGCCCGGTTAGTTCTGAAGCTTTCTTT. Its protein product is CASSPVSSEAFF. This chain joins TRBV6-6 and TRBJ1-1, with D unclear. Per the germline V gene, CDR1 is MNHNY and CDR2 is SVGAGI (reference sequence). Trimming took 6 bases from V and 6 from J, leaving 11 bases between them. The CDR3 loop spans 12 amino acids.

The CDR3 sequence: CASRRTSGSIDEQFF. In DNA, the CDR3 is TGTGCCAGCAGACGGACTAGCGGGAGTATCGATGAGCAGTTCTTC. The gene calls are TRBV7-9 and TRBJ2-1; 13 bases agree with TRBD2. J lost 8 bases, V lost 6 bases, and 7 bases had no gene match. Germline V gene sequence: CDR1 SEHNR, CDR2 FQNEAQ (reference sequence). This CDR3 is 15 amino acids long. The full variable domain, with the rest looked up from reference TRBV7-9 and TRBJ2-1, is DTGVSQNPRHKITKRGQNVTFRCDPISEHNRLYWYRQTLGQGPEFLTYFQNEAQLEKSRLLSDRFSAERPKGSFSTLEIQRTEQGDSAMYLCASRRTSGSIDEQFFGPGTRLTVL.

Notes on this clone: At one of its ends the junction is not consistent with the germline gene, which may arise from a read error. The chain joins TRBV7-2 to TRBJ2-7; a possible D gene is TRBD1 (6 bases). CDR1 and CDR2 from the germline V gene are SGHTA and FQGNSA. There are 15 residues in the CDR3. CDR3 DNA: TGTGCCAGCAAACCACCAGGGGCTAGATCCTCCGAGCAGTACTTC. The encoded protein is CASKPPGARSSEQYF.

The V gene is TRBV18, the J gene TRBJ2-3, with 7 bases lining up with TRBD2. Unmatched junction bases numbered 6, after V lost 3 bases and J lost 3 bases. The germline V gene encodes CDR1 KGHSH and CDR2 LQKENI. The CDR3 sequence is 15 residues long. The CDR3, as DNA: TGTGCCAGCTCACCCCTTGCGGGAGAAACAGATACGCAGTATTTT. This codes for CASSPLAGETDTQYF.

The chain uses TRBV15 and TRBJ1-4, with 10 nucleotides matching TRBD1. CDR3 length equals 16 residues. The V and J ends lost 4 bases and 0 bases, in that order; junction bases with no gene match: 2. CDR1 is LNHNV, CDR2 YYDKDF, per germline (reference sequence). The CDR3: CATSKDRGTTNEKLFF. In DNA, the CDR3 is TGTGCCACCAGCAAGGACAGGGGGACAACTAATGAAAAACTGTTTTTT.

The chain employs TRBV7-9 and TRBJ1-1; D remains ambiguous. The ends were cut back, 4 bases at V and 1 base at J, with 7 bases in the middle. CDR1 and CDR2 (germline): SEHNR, FQNEAQ (reference sequence). The CDR3 is 13 residues long. CDR3: CASSYKGNTEAFF. In nucleotides, the CDR3 is TGTGCCAGCAGCTACAAGGGGAACACTGAAGCTTTCTTT.

This sequence joins TRBV6-6 and TRBJ1-2; TRBD1 is a possible D gene (6 bases). CDR1 is MNHNY and CDR2 is SVGAGI in the germline V gene (reference sequence). The V gene lost 3 bases and the J gene lost 4 bases, with 15 bases spanning the gap. The CDR3 spans 15 residues. In nucleotides, the CDR3 is TGTGCCAGCAGTTATATGGGGGCGAAAGGCTATGGCTACACCTTC. Translating it yields CASSYMGAKGYGYTF.

The chain employs TRBV28 and TRBJ1-4, with no clear D. This CDR3 spans 14 amino acids. Germline-derived CDR1 and CDR2 are MDHEN and SYDVKM. With 10 bases removed from V and 0 bases from J, the gap between germline ends came to 12 bases. The CDR3 is CATRRDSTNEKLFF. CDR3 bases: TGTGCCACCAGACGGGATTCAACTAATGAAAAACTGTTTTTT. The full variable domain, in which reference TRBV28 and TRBJ1-4 provide the parts outside the CDR3, is DVKVTQSSRYLVKRTGEKVFLECVQDMDHENMFWYRQDPGLGLRLIYFSYDVKMKEKGDIPEGYSVSREKKERFSLILESASTNQTSMYLCATRRDSTNEKLFFGSGTQLSVL.